A single sample is the source of the 24 T cell receptor beta chains below, sequenced in a study of T cells in Graves' hyperthyroidism and ophthalmopathy. Amplification yielded TCR beta CDR3 regions, with RNA transcripts as the source. An initial round of RT-PCR targeting the TCR CDR3 relied on the HTBI primer set. TCRdb recomputed calls from the multiplex PCR reads with MiXCR, one row per CDR3 protein. This table has 370,000 or so distinct CDR3 sequences, approximately 13% appearing once. Sequenced sample: blood. The receptors derive from a man aged 25 to 40 with Graves' hyperthyroidism that later progressed to Graves' ophthalmopathy.

Notes on this clonotype: Its ends do not fully match the called genes, so a read error is possible. The chain recombines TRBV7-2 with TRBJ2-7, with D perhaps being TRBD1 or TRBD2 (5 bases each). The CDR3 is made up of 12 amino acids. Germline values: CDR1 SGHTA, CDR2 FQGNSA. The DNA of the CDR3 is TGTGCCAGCAGCTTATTGGGGGACGAGCTGTACTTC. It codes for CASSLLGDELYF.

The V call is TRBV6-2 or TRBV6-3, the J call TRBJ1-2; no clear D. V was shortened by 5 bases and J by 4 bases, with 5 bases between the two germline ends. The V gene's germline CDR1 is MNHEY and CDR2 SVGEGT. The CDR3 has 11 amino acids. The CDR3 region is CASSHPYGYTF. Written as DNA, the CDR3 is TGTGCCAGCAGTCATCCCTATGGCTACACCTTC.

This clonotype was counted at least ten times. V gene TRBV11-2 combines with J gene TRBJ2-1; possibly TRBD1 for D (5 bases). The CDR3 spans 15 residues. The V end was cut by 2 bases, the J end by 2 bases, with 10 bases between. In germline, CDR1 is SGHAT, CDR2 FQNNGV. CDR3 DNA: TGTGCCAGCAGCTTATTGCCGACAGCCTACAATGAGCAGTTCTTC. Translated: CASSLLPTAYNEQFF.

The rearrangement joins TRBV19 to TRBJ1-1, with D unclear. The ends were cut back, 9 bases at V and 4 bases at J, with 9 bases in the middle. The CDR3 runs to 11 residues. The germline V gene has CDR1 LNHDA and CDR2 SQIVND (reference sequence). The CDR3 coding sequence is TGTGCCAGCCTCAAATCCACTGAAGCTTTCTTT. Residues: CASLKSTEAFF.

There are a few counts of this clonotype. The V gene is TRBV20-1, the J gene TRBJ2-1; D gene unclear. Germline CDR1 DFQATT, CDR2 SNEGSKA (reference sequence). V shed 3 bases and J shed 2 bases, with 11 bases lying between them. The CDR3 is 14 amino acids. The CDR3 loop is CSASNPEPYNEQFF. The CDR3, as DNA: TGCAGTGCTAGTAATCCAGAACCCTACAATGAGCAGTTCTTC.

Many counts were recorded for this clonotype. This rearrangement joins TRBV7-2 to TRBJ2-3; possibly TRBD1 or TRBD2 for D (5 bases each). V was pared by 0 bases and J by 6 bases, with 16 bases between. CDR3 length: 16 residues. The germline V gene encodes CDR1 SGHTA and CDR2 FQGNSA. The CDR3 spells CASSLAWGGGGDTQYF. CDR3 bases: TGTGCCAGCAGCTTAGCGTGGGGCGGAGGCGGGGATACGCAGTATTTT.

In this sample, this clonotype turned up a few times. The rearrangement joins TRBV6-6 to TRBJ1-1; no clear D. Germline CDR1 and CDR2: MNHNY and SVGAGI (reference sequence). Between the trimmed V and J ends, which lost 2 bases and 6 bases, there was a span of 13 bases. The CDR3 has 14 residues. In nucleotides, the CDR3 is TGTGCCAGCAGTTACCGAAATAGAGGCGCTGAAGCTTTCTTT. This sequence encodes CASSYRNRGAEAFF.

This clonotype turned up a few times. V is TRBV4-1 and J is TRBJ1-2; TRBD1 might be the D (6 bases). The V gene lost 8 bases and the J gene lost 7 bases, with 17 bases spanning the gap. Per the germline V gene, CDR1 is MGHRA and CDR2 is YSYEKL. This CDR3 has 13 residues. The CDR3 spells CASSGISGAGYTF. In DNA form, the CDR3 reads TGCGCCAGCTCAGGAATCTCGGGGGCTGGCTACACCTTC.

This chain uses TRBV18 with TRBJ2-1; 7 nucleotides match TRBD1. The CDR3 is 14 amino acids. Germline V gene sequence: CDR1 KGHSH, CDR2 LQKENI. V gave up 8 bases and J gave up 5 bases; unmatched junction bases: 9. In DNA, the CDR3 is TGTGCCAGCCTATCGACAGGGTATCACAATGAGCAGTTCTTC. It yields the protein CASLSTGYHNEQFF.

This clonotype was recorded at least ten times. The chain recombines TRBV12-3 or TRBV12-4 with TRBJ2-1; TRBD2 might be the D (5 bases). The CDR3 extends over 18 amino acids. V was pared by 3 bases and J by 0 bases, with 18 bases between. CDR3 nucleotide sequence: TGTGCCAGCAGTTTGGGAGTTTGGAAACAGAGCTCCTACAATGAGCAGTTCTTC. Translated: CASSLGVWKQSSYNEQFF.

In the case of this clonotype: Possible read error: a much larger clone is one base away. V is TRBV3-1 and J is TRBJ1-1, with D possibly matching TRBD1 (6 bases). Trimming stripped 7 bases from V and 12 bases from J, with 21 bases between. The length of the CDR3 is 13 residues. Germline CDR1 LGHDT, CDR2 YNNKEL (reference sequence). CDR3 protein: CASTLDRISESFF. Here the CDR3 DNA reads TGTGCCAGCACCTTAGACAGGATATCGGAATCTTTCTTT.

This clonotype was seen repeatedly, ten times or more. V is TRBV2 and J is TRBJ1-1; D is possibly TRBD1 (5 bases). CDR1 is SNHLY, CDR2 FYNNEI, per germline. The V and J ends lost 6 bases and 4 bases respectively, with 12 bases between them. The CDR3 runs 13 residues. CDR3 nucleotides: TGTGCCAGCAGGAGCTGGGGGGGCACTGAAGCTTTCTTT. The encoded protein is CASRSWGGTEAFF. The full variable domain, rest sourced from reference TRBV2 and TRBJ1-1, is EPEVTQTPSHQVTQMGQEVILRCVPISNHLYFYWYRQILGQKVEFLVSFYNNEISEKSEIFDDQFSVERPDGSNFTLKIRSTKLEDSAMYFCASRSWGGTEAFFGQGTRLTVV.

V is TRBV29-1 and J is TRBJ1-4; TRBD1 might be the D (6 bases). V lost 6 bases, J lost 2 bases, and 13 bases lay in between. CDR3 size: 14 residues. Germline CDR1 SQVTM, CDR2 ANQGSEA. CDR3 nucleotide sequence: TGCAGCGTCGGACCAGGGGTGACTAATGAAAAACTGTTTTTT. Protein: CSVGPGVTNEKLFF. Complete variable domain (other parts from reference TRBV29-1 and TRBJ1-4): SAVISQKPSRDICQRGTSLTIQCQVDSQVTMMFWYRQQPGQSLTLIATANQGSEATYESGFVIDKFPISRPNLTFSTLTVSNMSPEDSSIYLCSVGPGVTNEKLFFGSGTQLSVL.

This clonotype has ten or more counts. The chain employs TRBV28 and TRBJ2-2; TRBD2 matches at 13 bases. CDR3 length: 19 amino acids. CDR1 is MDHEN, CDR2 SYDVKM, per germline. J gave up 0 bases and V 3 bases, and 7 bases lay outside the gene matches. CDR3 amino acids: CASSFRLAGGRSNTGELFF. CDR3 nucleotides: TGTGCCAGCAGTTTCAGACTAGCGGGGGGACGATCGAACACCGGGGAGCTGTTTTTT.

This clonotype has only a few counts. J is TRBJ2-7 and V is TRBV20-1; 7 bases agree with TRBD1. CDR3 length: 14 amino acids. Per germline, CDR1 DFQATT and CDR2 SNEGSKA (reference sequence). The junction had 4 bases not matched to a gene; V was cut back by 0 bases and J by 2 bases. The CDR3 DNA follows: TGCAGTGCTAGAGAACGGCAGGGGGCCTACGAGCAGTACTTC. Its protein is CSARERQGAYEQYF.

This sequence joins TRBV5-1 and TRBJ2-5; no reliable D call. The ends were cut back, 4 bases at V and 5 bases at J, with 9 bases in the middle. CDR3 length: 12 residues. Germline CDR1 reads SGHRS; CDR2 reads YFSETQ. Here the CDR3 reads CASSVDGETQYF. The CDR3 nucleotides read TGCGCCAGCAGCGTAGATGGGGAGACCCAGTACTTC.

A few counts support this clonotype. This may stem from a read error, because a much larger clone lies one nucleotide away. The rearrangement joins TRBV28 to TRBJ2-3; D gene unclear. V was shortened by 6 bases and J by 0 bases, with 16 bases between the two germline ends. The CDR3 extends over 16 amino acids. Germline values: CDR1 MDHEN, CDR2 SYDVKM. The CDR3 coding sequence is TGTGCCAGCAGCCAAAAGTGGGCCACTAGCACAGATACGCAGTATTTT. Its protein product is CASSQKWATSTDTQYF.

This clonotype was seen many times. The chain combines TRBV7-2 with TRBJ2-2; D perhaps matches TRBD1 (6 bases). Trimming removed 5 bases at V and 7 bases at J, with 14 bases between. The CDR3 consists of 14 residues. CDR1 is SGHTA, CDR2 FQGNSA, per germline. The chain's CDR3 is CASSLDRWDGELFF. CDR3 bases: TGTGCCAGCAGCCTGGACAGATGGGACGGGGAGCTGTTTTTT.

This clonotype appeared a few times. The rearrangement uses TRBV7-2 and TRBJ2-2, with D perhaps given as TRBD1 or TRBD2 (7 bases each). Trimming shortened V by 10 bases and J by 4 bases, and 16 bases separated the two germline ends. Germline CDR1 reads SGHTA; CDR2 reads FQGNSA. The CDR3 runs to 14 residues. CDR3: CATAGGGGTGELFF. CDR3 nucleotide sequence: TGTGCCACCGCAGGGGGGGGGGGCACCGGGGAGCTGTTTTTT. Full variable domain (missing parts from reference TRBV7-2 and TRBJ2-2): GAGVSQSPSNKVTEKGKDVELRCDPISGHTALYWYRQSLGQGLEFLIYFQGNSAPDKSGLPSDRFSAERTGGSVSTLTIQRTQQEDSAVYLCATAGGGGTGELFFGEGSRLTVL.

This chain joins TRBV9 and TRBJ2-5; 10 nucleotides align to TRBD2. There are 16 residues in the CDR3. Germline V gene lookup returns CDR1 SGDLS and CDR2 YYNGEE. The junction had 11 bases not matched to a gene; V was cut back by 4 bases and J by 5 bases. CDR3 sequence: CASSFGSGGAGETQYF. CDR3 coding DNA: TGTGCCAGCAGCTTTGGAAGCGGGGGGGCCGGTGAGACCCAGTACTTC.

This clonotype was detected a few times. The chain employs TRBV11-3 and TRBJ2-7; D may be TRBD1 (5 bases). CDR1 is SGHNT and CDR2 is YENEEA in the germline V gene. Trimming shortened V by 4 bases and J by 3 bases, and 13 bases separated the two germline ends. This CDR3 comprises 14 residues. The CDR3: CASSYRQFSYEQYF. CDR3 bases: TGTGCCAGCAGCTACAGACAGTTCAGCTACGAGCAGTACTTC.

The rearrangement joins TRBV6-1 to TRBJ2-7; no reliable D call. Trimming left V 8 bases short and J 0 bases short, with 17 bases between. In germline, CDR1 is MNHNS, CDR2 SASEGT. This CDR3 has 15 residues. The CDR3 DNA reads as TGTGCCAGCCTTAAGAGAGGCAGCAGCTCCTACGAGCAGTACTTC. Encoded protein: CASLKRGSSSYEQYF.

The genes are TRBV2 and TRBJ2-6; 12 positions match TRBD1. The germline V gene has CDR1 SNHLY and CDR2 FYNNEI. Losses at the gene ends were 6 bases for V and 4 bases for J; bases not matched to a gene: 7. This CDR3 region has 17 residues. CDR3 DNA: TGTGCCAGCAGCACCGGGACAGGGGGCGCCGGGGCCAACGTCCTGACTTTC. Translation: CASSTGTGGAGANVLTF.

In this sample, this clonotype turned up many times. J is TRBJ1-1 and V is TRBV7-9; tentative D call: TRBD1 (6 bases). The germline CDR1 and CDR2 sequences are SEHNR and FQNEAQ (reference sequence). The CDR3 is 14 residues long. V was pared by 1 base and J by 1 base, with 7 bases between. CDR3 in amino acids: CASSLEQGNTEAFF. The DNA of the CDR3 is TGTGCCAGCAGCTTAGAACAGGGGAACACTGAAGCTTTCTTT.